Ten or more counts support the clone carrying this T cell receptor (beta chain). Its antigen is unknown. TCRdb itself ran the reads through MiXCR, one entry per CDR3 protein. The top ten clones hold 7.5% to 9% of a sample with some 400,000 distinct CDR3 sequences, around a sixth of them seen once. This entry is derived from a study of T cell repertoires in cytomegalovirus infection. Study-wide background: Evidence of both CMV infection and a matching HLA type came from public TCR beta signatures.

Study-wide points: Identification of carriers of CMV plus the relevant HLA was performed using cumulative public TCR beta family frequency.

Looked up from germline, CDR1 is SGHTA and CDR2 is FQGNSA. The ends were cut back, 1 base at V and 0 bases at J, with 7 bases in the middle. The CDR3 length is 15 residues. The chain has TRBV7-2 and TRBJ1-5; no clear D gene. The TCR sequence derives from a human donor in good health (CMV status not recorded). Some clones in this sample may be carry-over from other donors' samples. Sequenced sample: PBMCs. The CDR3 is CASSLVPDSNQPQHF. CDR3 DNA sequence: TGTGCCAGCAGCTTAGTACCGGATAGCAATCAGCCCCAGCATTTT.